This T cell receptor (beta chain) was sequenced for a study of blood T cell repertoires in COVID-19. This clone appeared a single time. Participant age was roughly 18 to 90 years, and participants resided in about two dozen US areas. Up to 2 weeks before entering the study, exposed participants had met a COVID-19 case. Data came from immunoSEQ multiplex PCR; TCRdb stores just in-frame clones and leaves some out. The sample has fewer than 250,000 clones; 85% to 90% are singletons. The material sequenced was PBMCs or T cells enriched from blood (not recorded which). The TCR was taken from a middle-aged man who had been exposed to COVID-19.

CDR3 sequence (DNA): TGTGCCAGCAGTTTATCAGGCCTCGGGGGTGAGACCCAGTACTTC. Amino acid sequence: CASSLSGLGGETQYF. This chain links TRBV28 with TRBJ2-5, with a possible D match to TRBD2 (6 bases). Deletions cut 1 base from V and 5 bases from J, with 14 bases between. This CDR3 is 15 amino acids long. CDR1 MDHEN and CDR2 SYDVKM come from the germline V gene.